Listed below are T cell receptor beta chains from one sample, sequenced in a study of cytomegalovirus exposure and HLA in healthy donors. Sequenced by immunoSEQ multiplex PCR; TCRdb stores in-frame clones only, minus some. The sample includes 18,000 or so clones, 70% to 80% of them seen just once. The sequencing sample was made of PBMCs. These receptors originate from a young man in good health and CMV-seronegative. CDR3s include the opening cysteine and the closing phenylalanine or tryptophan. The D gene is left open where the match is weak. Clone size is stated in some rows and not others, as once, few, many or a class when expanded.

v_gene	abundance	j_gene	d_gene	CDR3nt	CDR3aa
TRBV30	.	TRBJ1-5	TRBD1	TGTGCCTGGAGGGGGACAGGCGCTCATCAGCCCCAGCATTTT	CAWRGTGAHQPQHF
TRBV7-9	few	TRBJ2-7	.	TGTGCCAGCAGCCTTGGACTGAACGAGCAGTACTTC	CASSLGLNEQYF
TRBV6-5	few	TRBJ2-4	.	TGTGCCAGCATCGCCGGTCCTCGTGAGTACTTC	CASIAGPREYF
TRBV29-1	.	TRBJ1-2	.	TGCAGCGTTGTTACCTACCATGGCTACACCTTC	CSVVTYHGYTF
TRBV4-1	.	TRBJ1-3	.	TGCGCCAGCAGCCAAGATTGGGGCATAGGAAACACCATATATTTT	CASSQDWGIGNTIYF
TRBV29-1	.	TRBJ2-7	.	TGCAGCGTTGGTACGGCCTACGAGCAGTACTTC	CSVGTAYEQYF
TRBV25-1	.	TRBJ1-1	TRBD1	TGTGCCAGCACGCCAGGGGGGAACACTGAAGCTTTCTTT	CASTPGGNTEAFF
TRBV14	few	TRBJ1-4	.	TGTGCCAGCAGCACTTCCCGGGTGCATCACTTTGAAAAACTGTTTTTT	CASSTSRVHHFEKLFF
TRBV6-5	.	TRBJ1-1	.	TGTGCCAGCAGTTACTCTGGTTTAGTGAACACTGAAGCTTTCTTT	CASSYSGLVNTEAFF
TRBV25-1	.	TRBJ1-6	.	TGTGCCAGCCGAGGAGGGAGCGGGAACTATAATTCACCCCTCCACTTT	CASRGGSGNYNSPLHF
TRBV7-9	.	TRBJ2-1	.	TGTGCCAGCAGCTTAGTTCAAAACAGGACGCCTCAGTTCTTC	CASSLVQNRTPQFF
TRBV30	.	TRBJ1-4	.	TGTGCCTGGAGTCCGCCAGCAACTAATGAAAAACTGTTTTTT	CAWSPPATNEKLFF
TRBV4-1	.	TRBJ2-6	TRBD2	TGCGCCAGCAGCCAACCTAGCGGGAGCTCTGGGGCCAACGTCCTGACTTTC	CASSQPSGSSGANVLTF
TRBV18	.	TRBJ1-5	.	TGTGCCAGCTCACCGCAGGGAGGAGGCAATCAGCCCCAGCATTTT	CASSPQGGGNQPQHF
TRBV5-1	.	TRBJ1-2	.	TGCGCCAGCAGCTTGGAGTGGTCGAGCTCTGGCTACACCTTC	CASSLEWSSSGYTF
TRBV30	.	TRBJ1-5	TRBD1	TGTGCCTGGAGTGTACCGGCTTCCGGGACAGGGGCTTTCAATCAGCCCCAGCATTTT	CAWSVPASGTGAFNQPQHF
TRBV27	once	TRBJ1-1	TRBD1	TGTGCCAGCAGTTTTTCCGACGCCAGACAGGGCAAGGCTTTCTTT	CASSFSDARQGKAFF
TRBV15	.	TRBJ1-1	.	TGTGCCACCAGCAGAGATGGGGGGTTTACCACTGAAGCTTTCTTT	CATSRDGGFTTEAFF
TRBV18	.	TRBJ2-7	TRBD2	TGTGCCAGCTCCCGGACTAGCGGAGGGGGCTACGAGCAGTACTTC	CASSRTSGGGYEQYF
TRBV5-4	.	TRBJ1-2	.	TGTGCCAGCAGCGTGCCAAACAGGAACTATGGCTACACCTTC	CASSVPNRNYGYTF
TRBV2	once	TRBJ1-4	.	TGTGCCAGCAGTCAGGACAGCAACAATGAAAAACTGTTTTTT	CASSQDSNNEKLFF
TRBV10-1	few	TRBJ1-1	.	TGCGCCAGCAGTGAGTTCAGGGTTGGTGGGACTGAAGCTTTCTTT	CASSEFRVGGTEAFF
TRBV7-9	.	TRBJ1-1	.	TGTGCCAGCAGCTTTACAGGGAACACTGAAGCTTTCTTT	CASSFTGNTEAFF
TRBV2	.	TRBJ2-7	TRBD2	TGTGCCAGCAGTGCGGGGCTAGCGGACTCCTACGAGCAGTACTTC	CASSAGLADSYEQYF
TRBV29-1	.	TRBJ1-1	TRBD1	TGCAGCGCCACAGGGGCCATGAACACTGAAGCTTTCTTT	CSATGAMNTEAFF
TRBV5-1	.	TRBJ1-1	.	TGCGCCAGCAGCTTGGTGGGGGGGGGACTGAACACTGAAGCTTTCTTT	CASSLVGGGLNTEAFF
TRBV29-1	.	TRBJ2-1	.	TGCAGCGTTGAATCGGGTGGGTACAATGAGCAGTTCTTC	CSVESGGYNEQFF
TRBV30	.	TRBJ1-2	.	TGTGCCTGGATGGTAGGGAGGAGCTATGGCTACACCTTC	CAWMVGRSYGYTF
TRBV27	few	TRBJ2-1	.	TGTGCCAGCACCAACGCGGGGACCTACAATGAGCAGTTCTTC	CASTNAGTYNEQFF
TRBV6-1	few	TRBJ1-1	.	TGTGCCAGCAGATTTCAACGAGAGAACACTGAAGCTTTCTTT	CASRFQRENTEAFF
TRBV6-6	.	TRBJ2-2	TRBD2	TGTGCCAGCAGGGCCCGGGCGGGGGATCACACCGGGGAGCTGTTTTTT	CASRARAGDHTGELFF
TRBV30	.	TRBJ1-5	.	TGTGCCTGGAGACAGAACCTTAATAGCAATCAGCCCCAGCATTTT	CAWRQNLNSNQPQHF
TRBV6-5	.	TRBJ1-4	.	TGTGCCAGCAGTACCCCCTCCAGCCGGAGAGAAAAACTGTTTTTT	CASSTPSSRREKLFF
TRBV29-1	.	TRBJ1-2	TRBD1	TGCAGCGTCGGACAGGGGTTTCGGGACCATGGCTACACCTTC	CSVGQGFRDHGYTF
TRBV30	once	TRBJ2-1	TRBD1	TGTGCCTGGAGTTCACAGGGGAATGAGCAGTTCTTC	CAWSSQGNEQFF
TRBV29-1	once	TRBJ1-3	.	TGCAGCTCGGCCTCAGGGCCTGGAAACACCATATATTTT	CSSASGPGNTIYF
TRBV7-3	.	TRBJ1-1	.	TGTGCCAGCAGCTTAGGGCAGGGGAACACTGAAGCTTTCTTT	CASSLGQGNTEAFF
TRBV19	once	TRBJ1-2	TRBD1	TGTGCCAGTAGGCTACAGGGGGCGGGATATGGCTACACCTTC	CASRLQGAGYGYTF
TRBV6-1	.	TRBJ1-2	TRBD1	TGTGCCAGCGCACCAACCGACAGGGGAACTTATGGCTACACCTTC	CASAPTDRGTYGYTF
TRBV30	.	TRBJ2-7	.	TGTGCCTGGAGGGGCCCGGAGACAGGCCACTACGAGCAGTACTTC	CAWRGPETGHYEQYF
TRBV4-3	.	TRBJ1-2	TRBD1	TGCGCCAGCAGCCTAAGGTACAGGGGGCAGCAGGACTATGGCTACACCTTC	CASSLRYRGQQDYGYTF
TRBV6-5	.	TRBJ1-1	.	TGTGCCAGCAGCTACGGGACAAACACTGAAGCTTTCTTT	CASSYGTNTEAFF
TRBV6-1	.	TRBJ1-3	.	TGTGCCAGCAGTGCACAGGGATTCTCGGGAAACACCATATATTTT	CASSAQGFSGNTIYF
TRBV28	.	TRBJ2-7	.	TGTGCCAGCAGTTCCCTCAAGAGATCCTACGAGCAGTACTTC	CASSSLKRSYEQYF
TRBV15	few	TRBJ1-2	.	TGTGCCACCAGCTCATCCACAGGTGGCTACACCTTC	CATSSSTGGYTF